This T cell receptor (beta chain) was sequenced for a study of TIL therapy for anti-PD-1-resistant metastatic lung cancer. Study at large: Tumors were harvested before any PD-1/PD-L1 blockade.

Sequencing used immunoSEQ v3. Sequencing depth was 1.9 million or so read pairs for survey level, about 5-6 million for deep. This table comes from immunoSEQ multiplex PCR, and its TCRdb copy is limited to in-frame clones, with some not included. The sample lists 50,000 to 60,000 clones; 70% to 90% were seen once. General study points: Infused TIL clonotypes partially replaced the baseline blood repertoire, then decayed over months.

Of note for this clone: The antigen is undetermined.

Time point given: pre-treatment sample, taken before nivolumab and TIL therapy. Looked up from germline, CDR1 is LGHDT and CDR2 is YNNKEL (reference sequence). This CDR3 spans 12 amino acids. Trimming stripped 7 bases from V and 2 bases from J, with 9 bases between. The sequence derives from a person aged 25 to 79 with non-small cell lung cancer. The chain couples TRBV3-1 (or the pseudogene TRBV3-2) to TRBJ2-7; maybe TRBD2 (5 bases). The specimen was blood, collected at baseline. The CDR3: CASNSGTYEQYF. CDR3 bases: TGTGCCAGCAATTCGGGAACCTACGAGCAGTACTTC.